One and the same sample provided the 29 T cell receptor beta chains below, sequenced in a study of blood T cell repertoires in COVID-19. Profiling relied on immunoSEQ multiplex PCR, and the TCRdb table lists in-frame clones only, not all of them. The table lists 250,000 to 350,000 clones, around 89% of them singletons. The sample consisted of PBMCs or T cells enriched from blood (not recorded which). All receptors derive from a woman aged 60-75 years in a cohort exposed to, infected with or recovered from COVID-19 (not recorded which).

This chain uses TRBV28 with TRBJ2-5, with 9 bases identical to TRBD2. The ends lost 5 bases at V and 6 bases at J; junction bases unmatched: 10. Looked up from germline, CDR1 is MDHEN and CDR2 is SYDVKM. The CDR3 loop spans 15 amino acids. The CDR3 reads CASSLLGGRGKTQYF. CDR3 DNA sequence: TGTGCCAGCAGTCTTTTGGGCGGGAGGGGAAAGACCCAGTACTTC.

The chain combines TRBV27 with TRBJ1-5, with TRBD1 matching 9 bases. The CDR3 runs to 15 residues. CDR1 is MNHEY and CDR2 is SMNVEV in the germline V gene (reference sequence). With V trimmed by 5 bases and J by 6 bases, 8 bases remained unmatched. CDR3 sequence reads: CASSEGTGFRQPQHF. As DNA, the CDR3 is TGTGCCAGCAGTGAAGGGACAGGGTTCCGTCAGCCCCAGCATTTT.

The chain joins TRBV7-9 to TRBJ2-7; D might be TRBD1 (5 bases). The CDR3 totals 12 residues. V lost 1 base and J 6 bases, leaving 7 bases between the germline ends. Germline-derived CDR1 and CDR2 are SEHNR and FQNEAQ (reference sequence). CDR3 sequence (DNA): TGTGCCAGCAGCTTAGACAGGATCGAGCAGTACTTC. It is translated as CASSLDRIEQYF.

CDR3 residues: CAIQGTLNTEAFF. The DNA of the CDR3 is TGTGCCATACAGGGGACTTTGAACACTGAAGCTTTCTTT. The chain is built from TRBV2 and TRBJ1-1; 7 nucleotides agree with TRBD1. Germline CDR1 SNHLY, CDR2 FYNNEI. This CDR3 is 13 amino acids long. Losses at the gene ends were 10 bases for V and 0 bases for J; bases not matched to a gene: 5.

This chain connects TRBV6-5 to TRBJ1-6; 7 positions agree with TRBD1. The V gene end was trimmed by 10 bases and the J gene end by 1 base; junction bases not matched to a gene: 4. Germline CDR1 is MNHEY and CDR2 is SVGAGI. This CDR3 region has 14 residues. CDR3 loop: CATAGGSYNSPLHF. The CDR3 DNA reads TGTGCCACTGCAGGGGGGTCCTATAATTCACCCCTCCACTTT.

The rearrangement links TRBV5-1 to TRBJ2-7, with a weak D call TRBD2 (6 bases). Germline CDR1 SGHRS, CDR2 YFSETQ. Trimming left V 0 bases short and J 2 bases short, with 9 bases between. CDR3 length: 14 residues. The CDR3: CASSLDGSAYEQYF. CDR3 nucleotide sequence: TGCGCCAGCAGCTTGGACGGGAGCGCCTACGAGCAGTACTTC.

The CDR3 sequence is CASSLGQTNTEAFF. The CDR3 nucleotides are TGTGCCAGCAGCTTGGGACAGACGAACACTGAAGCTTTCTTT. The rearrangement joins TRBV7-8 to TRBJ1-1, with 7 bases lining up with TRBD1. Germline V CDR1 and CDR2: SGHVS, FQNEAQ. V was clipped by 3 bases and J by 1 base; unmatched bases: 2. The CDR3 is made up of 14 amino acids.

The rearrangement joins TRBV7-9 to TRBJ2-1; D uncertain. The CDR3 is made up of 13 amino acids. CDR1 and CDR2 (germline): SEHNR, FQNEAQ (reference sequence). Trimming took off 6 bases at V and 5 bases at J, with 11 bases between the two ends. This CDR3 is CASSPTRNNEQFF. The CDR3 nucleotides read TGTGCCAGCAGTCCGACTCGGAACAATGAGCAGTTCTTC.

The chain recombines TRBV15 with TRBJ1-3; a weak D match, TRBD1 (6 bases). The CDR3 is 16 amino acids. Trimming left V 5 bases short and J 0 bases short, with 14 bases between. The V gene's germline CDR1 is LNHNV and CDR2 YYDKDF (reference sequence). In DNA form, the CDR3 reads TGTGCCACCAGCTCAGGGACAACGAGCTCTGGAAACACCATATATTTT. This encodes CATSSGTTSSGNTIYF.

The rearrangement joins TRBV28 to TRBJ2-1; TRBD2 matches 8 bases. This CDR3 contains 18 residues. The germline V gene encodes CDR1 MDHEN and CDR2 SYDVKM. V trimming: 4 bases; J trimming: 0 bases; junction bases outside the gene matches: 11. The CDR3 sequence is CASSSPGLAGLSYNEQFF. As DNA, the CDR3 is TGTGCCAGCAGTTCCCCGGGGCTAGCGGGCCTCTCCTACAATGAGCAGTTCTTC.

The CDR3 coding sequence is TGTGCCAGCAGCCAGTACAGGGTTGAAGCTCAGCCCCAGCATTTT. This codes for CASSQYRVEAQPQHF. This rearrangement joins TRBV6-6 to TRBJ1-5; D is perhaps TRBD1 (6 bases). From germline, CDR1 is MNHNY and CDR2 SVGAGI (reference sequence). Between the trimmed V and J ends, which lost 6 bases and 6 bases, there was a span of 18 bases. The CDR3 loop spans 15 amino acids.

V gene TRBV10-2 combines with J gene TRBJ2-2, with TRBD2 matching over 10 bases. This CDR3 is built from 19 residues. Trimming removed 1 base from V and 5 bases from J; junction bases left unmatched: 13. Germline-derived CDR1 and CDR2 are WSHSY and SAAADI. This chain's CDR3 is CASSEFRNRGLAPTGELFF. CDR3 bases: TGCGCCAGCAGTGAGTTTCGGAACAGGGGACTAGCGCCTACCGGGGAGCTGTTTTTT.

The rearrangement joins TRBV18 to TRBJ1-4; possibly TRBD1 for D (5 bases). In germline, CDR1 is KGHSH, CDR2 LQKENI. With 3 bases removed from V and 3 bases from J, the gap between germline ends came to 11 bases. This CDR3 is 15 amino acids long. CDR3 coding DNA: TGTGCCAGCTCACCCCCAGGGATCCCTAATGAAAAACTGTTTTTT. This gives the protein CASSPPGIPNEKLFF.

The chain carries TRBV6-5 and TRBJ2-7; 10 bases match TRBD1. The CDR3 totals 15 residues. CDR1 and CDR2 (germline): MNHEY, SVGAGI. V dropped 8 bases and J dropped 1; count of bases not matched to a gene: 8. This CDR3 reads CASGTWGQGSYEQYF. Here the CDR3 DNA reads TGTGCCAGCGGTACATGGGGACAGGGGTCCTACGAGCAGTACTTC.

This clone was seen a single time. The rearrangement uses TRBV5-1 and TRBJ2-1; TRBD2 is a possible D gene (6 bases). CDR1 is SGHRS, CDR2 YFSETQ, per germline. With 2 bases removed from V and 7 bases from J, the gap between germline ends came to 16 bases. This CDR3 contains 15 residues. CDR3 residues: CASSLLAGSENEQFF. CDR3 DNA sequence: TGCGCCAGCAGCTTACTAGCTGGCAGCGAGAATGAGCAGTTCTTC. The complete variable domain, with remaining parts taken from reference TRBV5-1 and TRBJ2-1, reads KAGVTQTPRYLIKTRGQQVTLSCSPISGHRSVSWYQQTPGQGLQFLFEYFSETQRNKGNFPGRFSGRQFSNSRSEMNVSTLELGDSALYLCASSLLAGSENEQFFGPGTRLTVL.

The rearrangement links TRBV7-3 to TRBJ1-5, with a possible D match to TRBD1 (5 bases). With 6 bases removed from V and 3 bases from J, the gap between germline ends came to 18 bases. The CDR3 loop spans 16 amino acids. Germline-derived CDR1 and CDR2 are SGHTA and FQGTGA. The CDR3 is CASSPRPEGDNQPQHF. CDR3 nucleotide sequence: TGTGCCAGCAGTCCCAGACCCGAAGGGGACAATCAGCCCCAGCATTTT.

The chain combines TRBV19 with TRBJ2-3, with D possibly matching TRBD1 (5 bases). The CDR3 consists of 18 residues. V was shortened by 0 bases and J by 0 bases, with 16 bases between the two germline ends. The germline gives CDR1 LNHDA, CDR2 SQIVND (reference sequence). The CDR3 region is CASSIDPRVITSTDTQYF. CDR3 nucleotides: TGTGCCAGTAGTATAGATCCCAGGGTCATCACTAGCACAGATACGCAGTATTTT.

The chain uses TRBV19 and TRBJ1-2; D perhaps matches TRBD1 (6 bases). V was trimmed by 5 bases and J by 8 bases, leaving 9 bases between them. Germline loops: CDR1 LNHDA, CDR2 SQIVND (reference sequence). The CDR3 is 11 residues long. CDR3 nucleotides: TGTGCCAGTAGTCGGGGGGGCGGCTACACCTTC. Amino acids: CASSRGGGYTF.

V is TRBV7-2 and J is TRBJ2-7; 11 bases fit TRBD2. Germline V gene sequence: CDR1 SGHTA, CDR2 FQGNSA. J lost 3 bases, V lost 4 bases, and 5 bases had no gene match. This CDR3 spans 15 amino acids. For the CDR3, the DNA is TGTGCCAGCAGCTCGTTACTAGCGGGAGACTACGAGCAGTACTTC. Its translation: CASSSLLAGDYEQYF. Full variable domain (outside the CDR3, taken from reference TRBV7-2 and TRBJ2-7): GAGVSQSPSNKVTEKGKDVELRCDPISGHTALYWYRQSLGQGLEFLIYFQGNSAPDKSGLPSDRFSAERTGGSVSTLTIQRTQQEDSAVYLCASSSLLAGDYEQYFGPGTRLTVT.

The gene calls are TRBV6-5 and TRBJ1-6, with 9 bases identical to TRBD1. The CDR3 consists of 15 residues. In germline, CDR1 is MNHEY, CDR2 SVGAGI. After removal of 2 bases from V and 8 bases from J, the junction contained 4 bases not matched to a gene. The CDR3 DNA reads TGTGCCAGCAGTTACGGGGACAGGGTTGATTCACCCCTCCACTTT. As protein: CASSYGDRVDSPLHF.

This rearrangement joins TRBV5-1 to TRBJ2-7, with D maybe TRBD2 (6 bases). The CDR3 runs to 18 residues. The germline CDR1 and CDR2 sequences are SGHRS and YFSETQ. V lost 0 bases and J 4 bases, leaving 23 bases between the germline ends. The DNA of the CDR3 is TGCGCCAGCAGCTTGGACATCGGGACTCCCGATCGGACTTACGAGCAGTACTTC. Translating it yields CASSLDIGTPDRTYEQYF. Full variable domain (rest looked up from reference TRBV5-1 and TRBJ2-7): KAGVTQTPRYLIKTRGQQVTLSCSPISGHRSVSWYQQTPGQGLQFLFEYFSETQRNKGNFPGRFSGRQFSNSRSEMNVSTLELGDSALYLCASSLDIGTPDRTYEQYFGPGTRLTVT.

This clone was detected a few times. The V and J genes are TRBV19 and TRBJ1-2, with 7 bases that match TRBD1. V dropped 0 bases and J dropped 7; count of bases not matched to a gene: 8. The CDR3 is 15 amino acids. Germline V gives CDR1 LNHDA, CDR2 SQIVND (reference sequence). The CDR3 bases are TGTGCCAGTAGTATAGAGTCGACAGGGATTCGTGGCTACACCTTC. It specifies CASSIESTGIRGYTF.

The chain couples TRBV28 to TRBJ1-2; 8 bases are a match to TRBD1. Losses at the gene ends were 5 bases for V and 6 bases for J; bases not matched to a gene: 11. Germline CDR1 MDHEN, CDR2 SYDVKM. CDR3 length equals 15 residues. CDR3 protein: CASSDNDRGGDGYTF. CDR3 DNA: TGTGCCAGCAGTGATAACGACAGGGGAGGAGATGGCTACACCTTC.

The CDR3 reads CASSPSQAGANVLTF. The CDR3 nucleotides read TGTGCCAGCTCACCATCCCAGGCAGGGGCCAACGTCCTGACTTTC. This chain joins TRBV18 and TRBJ2-6; D is uncertain. This CDR3 region has 15 residues. V shed 2 bases and J shed 4 bases, with 9 bases lying between them. The germline gives CDR1 KGHSH, CDR2 LQKENI.

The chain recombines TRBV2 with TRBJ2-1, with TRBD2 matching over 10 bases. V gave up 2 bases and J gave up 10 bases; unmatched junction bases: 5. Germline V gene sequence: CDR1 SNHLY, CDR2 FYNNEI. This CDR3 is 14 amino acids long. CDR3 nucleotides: TGTGCCAGCAGTGAATCTAGCGGGAGTAGGGAGCAGTTCTTC. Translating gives CASSESSGSREQFF.

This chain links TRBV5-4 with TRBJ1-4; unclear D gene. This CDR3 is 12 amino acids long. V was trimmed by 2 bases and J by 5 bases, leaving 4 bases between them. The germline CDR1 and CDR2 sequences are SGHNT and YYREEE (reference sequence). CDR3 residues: CASSFLNEKLFF. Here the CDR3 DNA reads TGTGCCAGCAGCTTTCTAAATGAAAAACTGTTTTTT.

The CDR3 DNA follows: TGTGCCAGCACCCTCTTGGCCAGCGCCACAGATACGCAGTATTTT. This translates into CASTLLASATDTQYF. The V and J genes are TRBV27 and TRBJ2-3; D ambiguous. V dropped 7 bases and J dropped 2 bases, with 16 bases sitting between them. Germline assignment: CDR1 MNHEY and CDR2 SMNVEV (reference sequence). The CDR3 loop spans 15 amino acids.

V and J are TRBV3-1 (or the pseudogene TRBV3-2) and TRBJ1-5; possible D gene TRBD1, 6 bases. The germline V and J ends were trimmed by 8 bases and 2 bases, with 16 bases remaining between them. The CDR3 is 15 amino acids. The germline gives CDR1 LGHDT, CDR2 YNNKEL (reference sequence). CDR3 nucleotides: TGTGCCAGCTCGTATGGGACATCGGGCAATCAGCCCCAGCATTTT. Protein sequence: CASSYGTSGNQPQHF.

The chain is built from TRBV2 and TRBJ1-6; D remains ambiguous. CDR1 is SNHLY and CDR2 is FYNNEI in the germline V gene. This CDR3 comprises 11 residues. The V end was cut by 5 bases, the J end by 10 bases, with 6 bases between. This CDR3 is CASSLASPLHF. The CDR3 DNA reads TGTGCCAGCAGTCTTGCGTCACCCCTCCACTTT.